The entry below describes one T cell receptor (beta chain). Its antigen remains unknown. The CDR3 is 15 residues long. The data derive from a study of cytomegalovirus exposure and HLA in healthy donors. Study-level findings and limits: A classifier reportedly called cytomegalovirus status with high sensitivity and specificity. Later analysis found that TCR beta chains associated with HLA were more clonally expanded than other, equally common chains.

Researchers ran the PCR with 60 Vbeta and 13 Jbeta primers. Libraries were prepared by immunoSEQ multiplex PCR; TCRdb keeps only in-frame clonotypes and omits some of them. This sample carries 40,000 to 55,000 clones, less than 75% of them seen once, and the ten largest clones take roughly 6.3%. The sequenced sample consisted of PBMCs. The chain uses TRBV21-1 and TRBJ2-2; the table's D call of TRBD1 was not tested on the DNA. TRBV21-1 is an annotated pseudogene. This TCR was recovered from a man aged 25-45 years in good health and CMV-seronegative. Here the CDR3 reads CASSKSRVGSGELFF. CDR3 coding DNA: TGTGCCAGCAGCAAATCCAGGGTGGGTTCCGGGGAGCTGTTTTTT.